Each of the 10 T cell receptor beta chains below was sequenced from the same sample in a study of beta chain features in type 1 diabetes (dated 2018 in TCRdb). The full study reports these points: Type 1 diabetes patients showed a moderate but significant shortening of TCRB CDR3 length in all four CD4+ subsets.

For these TCRs, the target antigens are not known. Library prep was done by the immunoSEQ multiplex PCR assay. The High Capacity cDNA Reverse Transcription Kit was used to reverse transcribe all of the isolated RNA, meaning that expressed TCRB transcripts were what got sequenced. This immuneACCESS table, as held by TCRdb, lists in-frame sequences with V and J called but not all clones. Of the missing ones, under half trace to an unresolved V gene in checked studies; the others have no known cause. For this sample there are hundreds of thousands of clones; 11% appear just once. The ten top clones hold approximately 0.015% of the sample. Sequencing input: naive CD4+ T cells from blood. Taken with the paper, the label for cell subset or site translates to: true naive CD4+ T cells. These receptors were taken from a young man with type 1 diabetes.

This clone has just a few counts. The DNA for the CDR3 is TGTGCCAGCAGCCCCGAACGGGGGGACTACAATGAGCAGTTCTTC. Translating gives CASSPERGDYNEQFF. V is TRBV4-2 and J is TRBJ2-1; 7 bases fit TRBD2. V lost 4 bases, J lost 3 bases, and 6 bases stayed unmatched. The CDR3 is made up of 15 amino acids. Germline CDR1 and CDR2: LGHNA and YNFKEQ.

The V and J genes are TRBV25-1 and TRBJ2-3; D may be TRBD1 (5 bases). Germline V gene sequence: CDR1 MGHDK, CDR2 SYGVNS. V was clipped by 2 bases and J by 5 bases, with 11 bases between them. There are 14 residues in the CDR3. The DNA for the CDR3 is TGTGCCAGCAGTGAAGTAGACAGCCGAGATACGCAGTATTTT. It codes for CASSEVDSRDTQYF. Filled out from reference TRBV25-1 and TRBJ2-3, the complete variable domain reads EADIYQTPRYLVIGTGKKITLECSQTMGHDKMYWYQQDPGMELHLIHYSYGVNSTEKGDLSSESTVSRIRTEHFPLTLESARPSHTSQYLCASSEVDSRDTQYFGPGTRLTVL.

This clone was seen a handful of times. The chain carries TRBV2 and TRBJ1-2; D gene uncertain. Trimming removed 3 bases at V and 7 bases at J, with 12 bases between. CDR1 is SNHLY, CDR2 FYNNEI, per germline. This CDR3 spans 13 amino acids. CDR3: CASSESPAGGYTF. CDR3 DNA sequence: TGTGCCAGCAGTGAGTCGCCGGCGGGTGGCTACACCTTC.

The chain recombines TRBV29-1 with TRBJ2-1; 7 bases align to TRBD2. The CDR3 loop spans 15 amino acids. Germline-derived CDR1 and CDR2 are SQVTM and ANQGSEA. Unmatched junction bases numbered 7, after V lost 5 bases and J lost 0 bases. CDR3 DNA: TGCAGCGTTCCGGCCGGGGGGAGCTCCTACAATGAGCAGTTCTTC. This gives the protein CSVPAGGSSYNEQFF.

This chain links TRBV7-9 with TRBJ2-1; 8 positions match TRBD2. V shed 5 bases and J 5 bases; nucleotides not matched to a gene: 5. The length of the CDR3 is 14 residues. Germline lookup yields CDR1 SEHNR and CDR2 FQNEAQ (reference sequence). DNA for the CDR3: TGTGCCAGCAGCCCCCCCGGGGGGGACAATGAGCAGTTCTTC. This gives the protein CASSPPGGDNEQFF.

This clone was seen a few times. In DNA, the CDR3 is TGTGCCAGCAGTCTACAGGGGTGGGTTGATGGCTACACCTTC. Translation: CASSLQGWVDGYTF. The chain uses TRBV28 and TRBJ1-2; 7 bases align to TRBD1. V trimming: 5 bases; J trimming: 6 bases; junction bases outside the gene matches: 9. There are 14 residues in the CDR3. Germline CDR1 and CDR2: MDHEN and SYDVKM.

The chain employs TRBV18 and TRBJ2-7; D is ambiguous. Germline V gene data show CDR1 as KGHSH and CDR2 as LQKENI. Deletions cut 4 bases from V and 6 bases from J, with 7 bases between. The CDR3 is 11 residues long. The CDR3: CASSLTAEQYF. In DNA form, the CDR3 reads TGTGCCAGCTCACTCACAGCCGAGCAGTACTTC.

This clone was detected a few times. J is TRBJ1-6 and V is TRBV7-2, with 7 bases that match TRBD1. This CDR3 has 13 residues. Germline-derived CDR1 and CDR2 are SGHTA and FQGNSA. V trimming: 5 bases; J trimming: 10 bases; junction bases outside the gene matches: 5. The CDR3 nucleotides read TGTGCCAGCAGCCCACAGGGGAGGTCACCCCTCCACTTT. Translated: CASSPQGRSPLHF.

This chain connects TRBV11-1 to TRBJ1-1; D not certain. V was cut by 5 bases and J by 1 base, with 11 bases left in between. Germline V gene lookup returns CDR1 SGHAT and CDR2 FQDESV (reference sequence). This CDR3 spans 14 amino acids. CDR3 loop: CASSPLRGNTEAFF. As DNA, the CDR3 is TGTGCCAGCAGCCCGTTGCGAGGGAACACTGAAGCTTTCTTT.

In its sample, this clone was seen a few times. This chain connects TRBV5-1 to TRBJ2-5; weak D call: TRBD2 (7 bases). CDR1 and CDR2 from the germline V gene are SGHRS and YFSETQ. The CDR3 covers 14 residues. Trimming cost V 0 bases and J 5 bases, with 11 bases left between them. The CDR3 protein is CASSLEGGLETQYF. Written as DNA, the CDR3 is TGCGCCAGCAGCTTGGAGGGGGGGTTGGAGACCCAGTACTTC.